What follows are 15 T cell receptor beta chains derived from one specimen sequenced in a study of beta chain features in type 1 diabetes. Which antigens these TCRs recognize remains unknown. Study-level points and caveats: Researchers report that Type 1 diabetes patients had moderately but significantly shorter TCRB CDR3s across all four CD4+ subsets.

cDNA synthesis used the whole RNA isolate, giving expressed TCRB sequences. Measured with immunoSEQ multiplex PCR; TCRdb has only the in-frame clones, and not every one. The table records approximately 260,000 clones, approximately 25% of them present only once. The sequenced material came from naive CD4+ T cells from blood. These receptors came from a woman aged 25-40 years with type 1 diabetes.

In this sample, this clone turned up a few times. This chain connects TRBV30 to TRBJ1-4; perhaps TRBD1 as D (5 bases). V dropped 4 bases and J dropped 7 bases, with 22 bases sitting between them. The CDR3 is made up of 16 amino acids. From germline, CDR1 is GTSNPN and CDR2 SVGIG (reference sequence). The CDR3 region is CAWMPASGRRGEKLFF. Written as DNA, the CDR3 is TGTGCCTGGATGCCCGCATCGGGGCGGAGGGGTGAAAAACTGTTTTTT.

This clone was seen a few times. This sequence joins TRBV6-1 and TRBJ1-1; D ambiguous. The CDR3 has 13 residues. V was trimmed by 3 bases and J by 4 bases, leaving 9 bases between them. Germline V gene lookup returns CDR1 MNHNS and CDR2 SASEGT. The CDR3 protein is CASSDQVGTEAFF. CDR3 nucleotide sequence: TGTGCCAGCAGTGATCAGGTCGGCACTGAAGCTTTCTTT.

The chain joins TRBV7-9 to TRBJ2-3, with TRBD2 matching over 7 bases. The CDR3 spans 14 residues. The germline V gene has CDR1 SEHNR and CDR2 FQNEAQ (reference sequence). Trimming removed 8 bases from V and 0 bases from J; junction bases left unmatched: 5. CDR3 amino acids: CASLPSGSTDTQYF. In DNA form, the CDR3 reads TGTGCCAGCCTCCCTAGCGGAAGCACAGATACGCAGTATTTT.

This clone has a handful of counts. The chain couples TRBV19 to TRBJ2-1; TRBD2 might be the D (5 bases). Germline V gene data show CDR1 as LNHDA and CDR2 as SQIVND (reference sequence). Trimming shortened V by 8 bases and J by 2 bases, and 13 bases separated the two germline ends. The CDR3 spans 14 residues. CDR3 DNA sequence: TGTGCCAGTGCCTGGAGGTTCACCTACAATGAGCAGTTCTTC. Its protein is CASAWRFTYNEQFF. Full variable domain (outside the CDR3, taken from reference TRBV19 and TRBJ2-1): DGGITQSPKYLFRKEGQNVTLSCEQNLNHDAMYWYRQDPGQGLRLIYYSQIVNDFQKGDIAEGYSVSREKKESFPLTVTSAQKNPTAFYLCASAWRFTYNEQFFGPGTRLTVL.

This clone was seen a few times. The chain combines TRBV5-1 with TRBJ2-1, with 14 bases fitting TRBD2. CDR3 length equals 18 residues. Losses at the gene ends were 4 bases for V and 7 bases for J; bases not matched to a gene: 13. The germline CDR1 and CDR2 sequences are SGHRS and YFSETQ. The CDR3 region has the DNA TGCGCCAGCAGCCCCGGGACTAGCGGGAGAGGGTCCGAGAATGAGCAGTTCTTC. Translation: CASSPGTSGRGSENEQFF.

The chain joins TRBV5-4 to TRBJ2-5; a possible D gene is TRBD2 (6 bases). The CDR3 extends over 14 amino acids. Germline CDR1 SGHNT, CDR2 YYREEE (reference sequence). Trimming shortened V by 4 bases and J by 5 bases, and 15 bases separated the two germline ends. The CDR3 protein is CASSVRDGRETQYF. The CDR3 coding sequence is TGTGCCAGCAGCGTGCGGGACGGGCGGGAGACCCAGTACTTC.

Only a few counts were recorded for this clone. The rearrangement uses TRBV9 and TRBJ2-7, with 13 bases fitting TRBD2. J lost 4 bases, V lost 2 bases, and 6 bases had no gene match. The CDR3 consists of 16 residues. CDR1 and CDR2 (germline): SGDLS, YYNGEE. CDR3 nucleotides: TGTGCCAGCAGCGTCGGACTAGCGGGAGCTGTTTACGAGCAGTACTTC. Amino acid sequence: CASSVGLAGAVYEQYF.

This clone was counted only a few times. V gene TRBV7-9 combines with J gene TRBJ1-5, with 8 bases that match TRBD1. Per the germline V gene, CDR1 is SEHNR and CDR2 is FQNEAQ (reference sequence). CDR3 length: 14 residues. The V gene end was trimmed by 4 bases and the J gene end by 5 bases; junction bases not matched to a gene: 4. This CDR3 is CASSYGQGHQPQHF. The CDR3 coding sequence is TGTGCCAGCAGCTACGGACAGGGACATCAGCCCCAGCATTTT.

This clone turned up a few times. The gene calls are TRBV29-1 and TRBJ2-7; maybe TRBD1 (6 bases). The germline gives CDR1 SQVTM, CDR2 ANQGSEA. The CDR3 contains 16 residues. The V and J ends lost 6 bases and 0 bases respectively, with 21 bases between them. CDR3 in DNA: TGCAGCGTCTCTTTGGGATTAACAGGGAGCTCCTACGAGCAGTACTTC. As protein: CSVSLGLTGSSYEQYF.

V and J are TRBV2 and TRBJ2-1, with D tentatively TRBD2 (7 bases). CDR1 is SNHLY and CDR2 is FYNNEI in the germline V gene. V lost 7 bases and J 6 bases, leaving 13 bases between the germline ends. The CDR3 length is 13 residues. The CDR3 reads CASTEGGSNEQFF. The CDR3 DNA reads as TGTGCCAGCACAGAGGGGGGGAGCAATGAGCAGTTCTTC.

This clone has a handful of counts. This chain joins TRBV18 and TRBJ2-5, with D perhaps TRBD1 (7 bases). The CDR3 consists of 15 residues. Germline V CDR1 and CDR2: KGHSH, LQKENI. V was cut by 0 bases and J by 3 bases, with 11 bases left in between. This CDR3 is CASSPPGGGEETQYF. The DNA of the CDR3 is TGTGCCAGCTCACCACCTGGAGGGGGCGAAGAGACCCAGTACTTC.

This clone has just a few counts. The chain is built from TRBV7-3 and TRBJ2-1, with TRBD2 matching 11 bases. The ends lost 2 bases at V and 8 bases at J; junction bases unmatched: 8. Per germline, CDR1 SGHTA and CDR2 FQGTGA. The CDR3 spans 16 residues. Here the CDR3 DNA reads TGTGCCAGCAGCTTAGAAATAGCGGGAGGGCCGCATGAGCAGTTCTTC. It translates to CASSLEIAGGPHEQFF.

The chain links TRBV28 to TRBJ2-1, with TRBD2 as a possible D gene (5 bases). Trimming removed 4 bases at V and 2 bases at J, with 12 bases between. The CDR3 is made up of 15 amino acids. CDR1 is MDHEN and CDR2 is SYDVKM in the germline V gene. For the CDR3, the DNA is TGTGCCAGCAGTTCAGCAGGAGGTCCCTACAATGAGCAGTTCTTC. Translating gives CASSSAGGPYNEQFF.

The chain joins TRBV30 to TRBJ1-1; D perhaps matches TRBD1 (5 bases). Trimming took off 3 bases at V and 7 bases at J, with 9 bases between the two ends. Germline V gene data show CDR1 as GTSNPN and CDR2 as SVGIG (reference sequence). The CDR3 is 11 residues long. The CDR3 region has the DNA TGTGCCTGGAGCCGACAGTTTGAAGCTTTCTTT. Its protein is CAWSRQFEAFF.

This clone has a handful of counts. This chain joins TRBV4-2 and TRBJ1-1; no clear D gene. The CDR3 loop spans 14 amino acids. Germline CDR1 is LGHNA and CDR2 is YNFKEQ. Trimming cost V 0 bases and J 0 bases, with 5 bases left between them. The CDR3, as DNA: TGTGCCAGCAGCCAAGAGTCCGTGAACACTGAAGCTTTCTTT. Translation gives CASSQESVNTEAFF.